This T cell receptor beta chain was found in a study of blood T cell repertoires in COVID-19. This clone was counted a few times. Some clones are missing from TCRdb's copy, which holds only in-frame ones; the method was immunoSEQ multiplex PCR. The sample includes 160,000 or so clones, about 80% of them seen just once. Germline CDR1 and CDR2: SGHVS and FNYEAQ. This CDR3 is 21 amino acids long. V lost 5 bases, J lost 1 base, and 25 bases stayed unmatched. The sequenced material came from peripheral blood. This TCR was recovered from a man in his 60s with acute or convalescent COVID-19. The rearrangement uses TRBV7-6 and TRBJ1-1; 7 bases agree with TRBD1. The CDR3 nucleotides read TGTGCCAGCAGCGGAGAGGACAGGAATTTTCGGATCCCAGAGGGGAACACTGAAGCTTTCTTT. It yields the protein CASSGEDRNFRIPEGNTEAFF.